Presented here are 25 T cell receptor beta chains from one specimen sequenced in a study of coeliac disease. No antigens are known for them. Overall study findings and caveats: Active celiac intraepithelial and lamina propria samples had lower TRB and TRG clonality than control samples.

TCRdb's table, derived via immunoSEQ multiplex PCR, lists solely in-frame clones and lacks some. The sample holds over 3,000 clones; approximately 70% are singletons and the top ten take 5.7%. The specimen sequenced was intraepithelial lymphocytes from the gut. The receptors were sampled from an older woman with active celiac disease.

This chain connects TRBV5-4 to TRBJ2-1, with a tentative D call TRBD2 (6 bases). The germline V gene has CDR1 SGHNT and CDR2 YYREEE (reference sequence). V gave up 4 bases and J gave up 9 bases, with 17 bases separating them. CDR3 length: 14 residues. The CDR3 reads CASSRQEGRREQFF. The CDR3 nucleotides read TGTGCCAGCAGCAGGCAGGAGGGCCGCCGTGAGCAGTTCTTC.

V is TRBV21-1 and J is TRBJ1-1. TRBV21-1 is shown as a pseudogene. The CDR3 is made up of 11 amino acids. The CDR3 loop reads CASSKVSEAFF. For the CDR3, the DNA is TGTGCCAGCAGCAAAGTTAGTGAAGCTTTCTTT.

This chain joins TRBV5-6 and TRBJ1-5; D perhaps matches TRBD1 (5 bases). The germline gives CDR1 SGHDT, CDR2 YYEEEE. The CDR3 consists of 15 residues. V was shortened by 0 bases and J by 6 bases, with 13 bases between the two germline ends. CDR3 loop: CASSLASGLGQPQHF. CDR3 nucleotide sequence: TGTGCCAGCAGCTTGGCGTCAGGGTTGGGTCAGCCCCAGCATTTT.

The chain couples TRBV5-1 to TRBJ2-5; tentative D call: TRBD2 (5 bases). Trimming removed 0 bases at V and 5 bases at J, with 14 bases between. This CDR3 comprises 15 residues. Germline loops: CDR1 SGHRS, CDR2 YFSETQ. The CDR3 DNA follows: TGCGCCAGCAGCTTGGGGTGGGCTACGGGGGAGACCCAGTACTTC. Protein: CASSLGWATGETQYF.

With respect to this clone: The junction departs from germline at one end; a sequencing error may be responsible. This chain joins TRBV7-2 and TRBJ2-7; D is possibly TRBD1 (6 bases). This CDR3 contains 15 residues. Germline V gene data show CDR1 as SGHTA and CDR2 as FQGNSA. The chain's CDR3 is CASSIAGVNFYEQYF. The DNA of the CDR3 is TGTGCCAGCAGCATAGCAGGGGTGAATTTCTACGAGCAGTACTTC.

The rearrangement joins TRBV5-1 to TRBJ2-6; D call uncertain. Between the trimmed V and J ends, which lost 0 bases and 0 bases, there was a span of 7 bases. This CDR3 has 16 residues. CDR1 is SGHRS, CDR2 YFSETQ, per germline. The CDR3 is CASSLVPSSGANVLTF. CDR3 sequence (DNA): TGCGCCAGCAGCTTGGTGCCCAGCTCTGGGGCCAACGTCCTGACTTTC.

The chain links TRBV18 to TRBJ1-1; D is unresolved. This CDR3 region has 14 residues. V lost 2 bases to trimming and J lost 6 bases, with 13 bases between them. Germline CDR1 and CDR2: KGHSH and LQKENI. CDR3 in amino acids: CASSPGGGVSEAFF. The DNA for the CDR3 is TGTGCCAGCTCACCAGGTGGCGGGGTTTCTGAAGCTTTCTTT.

V gene TRBV28 combines with J gene TRBJ1-2, with 8 positions matching TRBD1. Germline V gives CDR1 MDHEN, CDR2 SYDVKM. The V gene end was trimmed by 5 bases and the J gene end by 1 base; junction bases not matched to a gene: 9. The length of the CDR3 is 16 residues. Written as DNA, the CDR3 is TGTGCCAGCAGTCCCCTAAACAGGGGGGGTAACTATGGCTACACCTTC. This codes for CASSPLNRGGNYGYTF.

The chain uses TRBV7-3 and TRBJ2-5; TRBD2 matches 8 bases. The CDR3 is 16 amino acids. V shed 6 bases, J shed 0 bases, and the junction held 9 bases outside the gene matches. Germline V gives CDR1 SGHTA, CDR2 FQGTGA. CDR3 protein: CASRLGLAPDQETQYF. The CDR3 nucleotides are TGTGCCAGCAGACTTGGACTAGCTCCGGACCAAGAGACCCAGTACTTC.

This clone was seen a few times. The gene calls are TRBV5-5 and TRBJ1-2; D perhaps matches TRBD1 (6 bases). There are 16 residues in the CDR3. V was cut by 2 bases and J by 1 base, with 15 bases left in between. In germline, CDR1 is SGHKS, CDR2 YYEKEE (reference sequence). The CDR3 coding sequence is TGTGCCAGCAGCTTTGGGGGGGGCCGATTTAACTATGGCTACACCTTC. Protein product: CASSFGGGRFNYGYTF.

The chain carries TRBV10-3 and TRBJ1-1, with D perhaps TRBD1 (5 bases). This CDR3 region has 14 residues. V was trimmed by 6 bases and J by 0 bases, leaving 11 bases between them. Germline lookup yields CDR1 ENHRY and CDR2 SYGVKD. The CDR3 bases are TGTGCCATCAGGGATGGGGCTATGAACACTGAAGCTTTCTTT. As protein: CAIRDGAMNTEAFF.

The V call is TRBV21-1, the J call TRBJ2-6; the table's TRBD2 call for D was not verified on the DNA. TRBV21-1 is recorded as a pseudogene. This CDR3 spans 18 amino acids. CDR3: CASSKKGRDPSGANVLTF. CDR3 bases: TGTGCCAGCAGCAAAAAAGGGCGGGATCCATCTGGGGCCAACGTCCTGACTTTC.

The J gene is TRBJ2-3, the V gene TRBV30; D possibly corresponds to TRBD1 (6 bases). From germline, CDR1 is GTSNPN and CDR2 SVGIG (reference sequence). This CDR3 region has 15 residues. The V end was cut by 0 bases, the J end by 5 bases, with 15 bases between. The DNA of the CDR3 is TGTGCCTGGAGTGTAATCCTGGGGGCGGGAGATACGCAGTATTTT. Translated: CAWSVILGAGDTQYF.

The V and J genes are TRBV9 and TRBJ2-7; TRBD2 is a possible D gene (6 bases). V was trimmed by 3 bases and J by 5 bases, leaving 12 bases between them. CDR3 length: 13 residues. The germline V gene encodes CDR1 SGDLS and CDR2 YYNGEE. Here the CDR3 DNA reads TGTGCCAGCAGCGCGGGACTGAGGGACGAGCAGTACTTC. Its protein product is CASSAGLRDEQYF. Drawing the rest from reference TRBV9 and TRBJ2-7, the complete variable domain is DSGVTQTPKHLITATGQRVTLRCSPRSGDLSVYWYQQSLDQGLQFLIQYYNGEERAKGNILERFSAQQFPDLHSELNLSSLELGDSALYFCASSAGLRDEQYFGPGTRLTVT.

This clone was observed a handful of times. This chain uses TRBV5-1 with TRBJ2-7; tentatively, D is TRBD2 (5 bases). Deletions cut 4 bases from V and 0 bases from J, with 11 bases between. The CDR3 has 14 residues. The germline V gene encodes CDR1 SGHRS and CDR2 YFSETQ. The CDR3 here is CASSPGGGSYEQYF. CDR3 nucleotides: TGCGCCAGCAGCCCCGGTGGAGGCTCCTACGAGCAGTACTTC.

The chain employs TRBV2 and TRBJ2-7; D is perhaps TRBD1 (6 bases). The CDR3 has 12 amino acids. CDR1 and CDR2 from the germline V gene are SNHLY and FYNNEI. V was shortened by 5 bases and J by 5 bases, with 10 bases between the two germline ends. CDR3 sequence: CASSSRGNEQYF. The CDR3, as DNA: TGTGCCAGCAGTTCCAGGGGCAACGAGCAGTACTTC.

The rearrangement links TRBV4-2 to TRBJ2-2; D ambiguous. V was cut by 2 bases and J by 0 bases, with 16 bases left in between. CDR3 length: 18 residues. Germline V CDR1 and CDR2: LGHNA, YNFKEQ. The CDR3 nucleotides are TGTGCCAGCAGCCAAACGTCTAACCCCCGAGCGAACACCGGGGAGCTGTTTTTT. This codes for CASSQTSNPRANTGELFF.

The chain uses TRBV27 and TRBJ2-1; TRBD1 matches 9 bases. V was clipped by 3 bases and J by 8 bases; unmatched bases: 8. The CDR3 spans 15 residues. Germline loops: CDR1 MNHEY, CDR2 SMNVEV (reference sequence). This CDR3 reads CASSLVGTGMHEQFF. The CDR3 DNA reads TGTGCCAGCAGTTTGGTGGGGACAGGGATGCATGAGCAGTTCTTC.

This clone came up once. This sequence joins TRBV9 and TRBJ2-1; the match to TRBD2 covers 8 bases. Per the germline V gene, CDR1 is SGDLS and CDR2 is YYNGEE. The CDR3 runs 17 residues. J was trimmed by 7 bases and V by 0 bases; bases with no gene match: 12. In DNA, the CDR3 is TGTGCCAGCAGCGTAGTAGGTAGCGGGGACTCCCGGAATGAGCAGTTCTTC. Its translation: CASSVVGSGDSRNEQFF.

The chain carries TRBV6-5 and TRBJ1-6, with TRBD1 matching over 8 bases. The CDR3 extends over 15 amino acids. Per the germline V gene, CDR1 is MNHEY and CDR2 is SVGAGI. Unmatched junction bases numbered 8, after V lost 6 bases and J lost 7 bases. CDR3 in amino acids: CASRSDRVSNSPLHF. The CDR3 DNA reads TGTGCCAGCAGGTCGGACAGGGTGTCAAATTCACCCCTCCACTTT.

This clone was recorded once. V is TRBV5-1 and J is TRBJ1-5; no reliable D call. V was pared by 1 base and J by 3 bases, with 11 bases between. Germline lookup yields CDR1 SGHRS and CDR2 YFSETQ. There are 15 residues in the CDR3. The CDR3 DNA follows: TGCGCCAGCAGCTTGTACCCAGAACACAATCAGCCCCAGCATTTT. Translating it yields CASSLYPEHNQPQHF.

The gene calls are TRBV23-1 and TRBJ2-5, with 7 nucleotides matching TRBD1. TRBV23-1 is assigned to the ORF class and has an uncertain function. The CDR3 consists of 14 residues. V lost 8 bases and J lost 0; bases outside the gene matches: 6. CDR3 residues: CASGQGDNQETQYF. DNA of the CDR3: TGCGCCAGCGGCCAGGGGGACAACCAAGAGACCCAGTACTTC.

The chain carries TRBV6-5 and TRBJ2-7; 9 bases agree with TRBD1. Germline V gene lookup returns CDR1 MNHEY and CDR2 SVGAGI. Losses at the gene ends were 6 bases for V and 3 bases for J; bases not matched to a gene: 9. This CDR3 region has 15 residues. CDR3 DNA sequence: TGTGCCAGCAGCTCCGAGACAGGGGGTGTCTACGAGCAGTACTTC. Translated: CASSSETGGVYEQYF.

This clone was counted once. V and J are TRBV20-1 and TRBJ2-2; the D gene is possibly TRBD2 (5 bases). Between the trimmed V and J ends, which lost 7 bases and 6 bases, there was a span of 9 bases. Germline V gives CDR1 DFQATT, CDR2 SNEGSKA (reference sequence). This CDR3 is 11 amino acids long. The CDR3 is CSVSGPGELFF. CDR3 nucleotides: TGCAGTGTGAGCGGCCCCGGGGAGCTGTTTTTT.

The chain combines TRBV15 with TRBJ2-5; 11 bases line up with TRBD1. This CDR3 has 16 residues. Germline assignment: CDR1 LNHNV and CDR2 YYDKDF (reference sequence). After removal of 5 bases from V and 4 bases from J, the junction contained 9 bases not matched to a gene. The chain's CDR3 is CATSDPGQGASETQYF. The CDR3 nucleotides are TGTGCCACCAGCGACCCTGGACAGGGGGCTTCAGAGACCCAGTACTTC.